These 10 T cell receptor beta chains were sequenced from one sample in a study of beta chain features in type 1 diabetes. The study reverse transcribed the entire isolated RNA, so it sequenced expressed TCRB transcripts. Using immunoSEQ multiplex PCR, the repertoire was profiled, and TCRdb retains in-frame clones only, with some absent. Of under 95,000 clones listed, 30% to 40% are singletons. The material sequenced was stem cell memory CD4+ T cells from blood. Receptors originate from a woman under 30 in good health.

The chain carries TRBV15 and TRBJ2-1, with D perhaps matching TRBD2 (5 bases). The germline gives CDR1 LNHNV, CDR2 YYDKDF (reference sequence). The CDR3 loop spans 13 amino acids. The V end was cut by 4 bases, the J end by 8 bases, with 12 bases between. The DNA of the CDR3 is TGTGCCACCAGCACAAAACTAGATTATGAGCAGTTCTTC. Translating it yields CATSTKLDYEQFF.

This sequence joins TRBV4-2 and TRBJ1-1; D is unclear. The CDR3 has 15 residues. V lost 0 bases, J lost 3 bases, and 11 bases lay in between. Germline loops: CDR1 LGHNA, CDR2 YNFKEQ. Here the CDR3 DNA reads TGTGCCAGCAGCCAAGAATCGGGTGCTGACACTGAAGCTTTCTTT. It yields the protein CASSQESGADTEAFF.

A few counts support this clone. CDR3 sequence reads: CAISDSQGWDEAFF. CDR3 nucleotide sequence: TGTGCCATCAGTGATTCACAGGGATGGGATGAAGCTTTCTTT. The chain combines TRBV10-3 with TRBJ1-1; the D gene is possibly TRBD1 (6 bases). V gave up 3 bases and J gave up 7 bases, with 15 bases separating them. Germline V gives CDR1 ENHRY, CDR2 SYGVKD. The CDR3 loop spans 14 amino acids.

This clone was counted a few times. This CDR3 is CASSPLPAYNEQFF. CDR3 coding DNA: TGTGCCAGCTCACCCCTTCCTGCGTACAATGAGCAGTTCTTC. V gene TRBV18 combines with J gene TRBJ2-1; D gene ambiguous. Trimming shortened V by 3 bases and J by 4 bases, and 10 bases separated the two germline ends. CDR3 length equals 14 residues. CDR1 KGHSH and CDR2 LQKENI come from the germline V gene.

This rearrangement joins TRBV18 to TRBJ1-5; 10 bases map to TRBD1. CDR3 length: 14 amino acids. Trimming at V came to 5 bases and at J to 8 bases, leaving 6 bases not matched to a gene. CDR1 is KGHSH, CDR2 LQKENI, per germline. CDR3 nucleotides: TGTGCCAGCTCATCCGGACAGGGGGTCAAGCCCCAGCATTTT. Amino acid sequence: CASSSGQGVKPQHF.

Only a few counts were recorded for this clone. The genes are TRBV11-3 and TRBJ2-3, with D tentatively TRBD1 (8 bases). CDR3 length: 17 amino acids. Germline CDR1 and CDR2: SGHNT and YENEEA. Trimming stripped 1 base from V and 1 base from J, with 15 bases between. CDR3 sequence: CASSLAGGRGRTDTQYF. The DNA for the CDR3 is TGTGCCAGCAGCTTAGCGGGGGGCAGGGGGCGCACAGATACGCAGTATTTT.

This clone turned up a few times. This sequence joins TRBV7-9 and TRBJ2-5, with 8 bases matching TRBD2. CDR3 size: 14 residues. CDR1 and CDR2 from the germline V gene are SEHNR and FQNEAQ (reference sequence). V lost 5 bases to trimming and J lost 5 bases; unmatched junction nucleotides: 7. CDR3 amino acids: CASSPAGGRETQYF. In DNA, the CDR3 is TGTGCCAGCAGCCCCGCGGGGGGACGGGAGACCCAGTACTTC.

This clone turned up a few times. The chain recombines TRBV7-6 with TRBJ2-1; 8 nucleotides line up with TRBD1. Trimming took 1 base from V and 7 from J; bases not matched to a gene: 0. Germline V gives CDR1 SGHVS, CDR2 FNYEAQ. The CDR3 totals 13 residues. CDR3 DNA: TGTGCCAGCAGCTTAGGACAGGGGAATGAGCAGTTCTTC. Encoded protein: CASSLGQGNEQFF.

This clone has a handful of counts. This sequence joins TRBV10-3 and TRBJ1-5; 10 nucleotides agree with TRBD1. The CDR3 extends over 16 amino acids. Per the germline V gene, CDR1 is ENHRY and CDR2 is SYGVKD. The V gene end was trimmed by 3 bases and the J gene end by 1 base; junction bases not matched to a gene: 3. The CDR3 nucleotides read TGTGCCATCAGTGAAGGGACAGGGGAGAGCAATCAGCCCCAGCATTTT. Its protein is CAISEGTGESNQPQHF.

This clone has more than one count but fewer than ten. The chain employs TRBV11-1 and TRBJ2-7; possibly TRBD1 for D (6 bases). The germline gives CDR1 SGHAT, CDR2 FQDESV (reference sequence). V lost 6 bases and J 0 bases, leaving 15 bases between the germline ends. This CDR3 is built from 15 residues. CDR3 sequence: CASRLTADSSYEQYF. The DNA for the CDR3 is TGTGCCAGCAGACTTACGGCGGACAGCTCCTACGAGCAGTACTTC.